The 30 T cell receptor beta chains listed next were all sequenced from one sample in a study of T cell repertoires in cytomegalovirus infection. These TCRs' antigens remain unknown. TCRdb ran MiXCR on the reads and lists one entry per CDR3 protein. Among about 470,000 distinct CDR3 sequences listed, under 55% were seen once. The material was cultured PBMCs, obtained from culture after CMV antigen stimulation. The receptors come from a human donor in good health (CMV status not recorded). Some clones in this sample may be carry-over from other donors' samples.

The V gene is TRBV7-4, the J gene TRBJ2-1, with TRBD2 as a possible D gene (6 bases). V lost 2 bases and J lost 8, with 16 bases in between. The CDR3 runs to 15 residues. CDR1 SGHVT and CDR2 SQSDAQ come from the germline V gene. CDR3 DNA sequence: TGTGCCAGCAGCTTATATGGTAGCGGAGGGGATGAGCAGTTCTTC. It codes for CASSLYGSGGDEQFF.

V gene TRBV2 combines with J gene TRBJ2-5; D unresolved. The germline CDR1 and CDR2 sequences are SNHLY and FYNNEI. CDR3 size: 14 residues. V was pared by 1 base and J by 2 bases, with 8 bases between. CDR3 amino acids: CASSEGAAQETQYF. The CDR3 DNA sequence: TGTGCCAGCAGTGAAGGGGCAGCTCAAGAGACCCAGTACTTC.

The rearrangement joins TRBV24-1 to TRBJ2-3; D remains unclear. Germline V gives CDR1 KGHDR, CDR2 SFDVKD. Deletions cut 5 bases from V and 2 bases from J, with 7 bases between. The CDR3 runs 13 residues. The CDR3 is CATSVSNTDTQYF. CDR3 in DNA: TGTGCCACCAGTGTGAGCAACACAGATACGCAGTATTTT.

The chain links TRBV6-1 to TRBJ2-6; D is possibly TRBD1 (5 bases). Trimming shortened V by 5 bases and J by 0 bases, and 14 bases separated the two germline ends. This CDR3 contains 17 residues. Germline V gives CDR1 MNHNS, CDR2 SASEGT. This CDR3 reads CASSQGLTLSGANVLTF. CDR3 nucleotide sequence: TGTGCCAGCAGTCAGGGTCTGACCCTCTCTGGGGCCAACGTCCTGACTTTC.

Only one count was recorded for this clonotype. The chain uses TRBV20-1 and TRBJ1-2; possible D gene TRBD1, 5 bases. Trimming took off 0 bases at V and 6 bases at J, with 11 bases between the two ends. Germline-derived CDR1 and CDR2 are DFQATT and SNEGSKA (reference sequence). This CDR3 is 13 amino acids long. The CDR3 sequence: CSARDPRGDGYTF. The CDR3 DNA reads TGCAGTGCTAGAGATCCGCGGGGGGATGGCTACACCTTC.

The chain couples TRBV11-2 to TRBJ2-1; D not certain. V gave up 1 base and J gave up 6 bases, with 10 bases separating them. Germline V lookup: CDR1 SGHAT, CDR2 FQNNGV. The CDR3 sequence is 14 residues long. The CDR3 DNA is TGTGCCAGCAGCTTAGTTTTGAGGTCCAATGAGCAGTTCTTC. This codes for CASSLVLRSNEQFF.

This clonotype was picked up a small number of times. The J gene is TRBJ2-5, the V gene TRBV7-6; 10 bases line up with TRBD1. J was trimmed by 5 bases and V by 4 bases; bases with no gene match: 10. This CDR3 is built from 16 residues. CDR1 and CDR2 from the germline V gene are SGHVS and FNYEAQ. As DNA, the CDR3 is TGTGCCAGCAGCTCTCGGGACAGGGGAGGGAGGGAGACCCAGTACTTC. Its translation: CASSSRDRGGRETQYF.

This clonotype has a handful of counts. The chain combines TRBV7-2 with TRBJ1-4; D is ambiguous. CDR1 SGHTA and CDR2 FQGNSA come from the germline V gene. V dropped 2 bases and J dropped 0 bases, with 10 bases sitting between them. The CDR3 runs 16 residues. CDR3 residues: CASSLKGSATNEKLFF. In DNA form, the CDR3 reads TGTGCCAGCAGCTTAAAGGGATCCGCAACTAATGAAAAACTGTTTTTT.

The chain couples TRBV7-2 to TRBJ1-5, with D unclear. Looked up from germline, CDR1 is SGHTA and CDR2 is FQGNSA. V lost 2 bases, J lost 0 bases, and 11 bases lay in between. The CDR3 has 16 amino acids. The CDR3 sequence: CASSLKVVGSNQPQHF. CDR3 in DNA: TGTGCCAGCAGCTTAAAGGTGGTTGGTAGCAATCAGCCCCAGCATTTT.

The chain has TRBV12-3 or TRBV12-4 and TRBJ1-1; TRBD1 matches at 7 bases. The CDR3 extends over 16 amino acids. V was clipped by 3 bases and J by 0 bases; unmatched bases: 7. CDR3 nucleotide sequence: TGTGCCAGCAGTTTGGTCCCGGGACAGATGAACACTGAAGCTTTCTTT. As protein: CASSLVPGQMNTEAFF.

The chain recombines TRBV6-1 with TRBJ1-2; 7 bases map to TRBD1. Germline V gives CDR1 MNHNS, CDR2 SASEGT. This CDR3 region has 13 residues. Trimming at V came to 6 bases and at J to 6 bases, leaving 7 bases not matched to a gene. CDR3 DNA: TGTGCCAGCAGCCGAGACAGGGAGCATGGCTACACCTTC. This encodes CASSRDREHGYTF.

This chain joins TRBV7-2 and TRBJ1-1; D ambiguous. The V end was cut by 5 bases, the J end by 3 bases, with 13 bases between. The CDR3 loop spans 14 amino acids. Germline V lookup: CDR1 SGHTA, CDR2 FQGNSA. In DNA, the CDR3 is TGTGCCAGCAGCCAAGACGCAGAGGACACTGAAGCTTTCTTT. Protein: CASSQDAEDTEAFF.

V and J are TRBV6-1 and TRBJ2-7; 10 nucleotides align to TRBD1. In germline, CDR1 is MNHNS, CDR2 SASEGT. V shed 2 bases and J 5 bases; nucleotides not matched to a gene: 9. The CDR3 length is 16 residues. The CDR3 is CASSEIPGQGLNEQYF. CDR3 sequence (DNA): TGTGCCAGCAGTGAAATCCCGGGACAGGGGCTAAACGAGCAGTACTTC.

Only a few counts were recorded for this clonotype. The chain carries TRBV7-9 and TRBJ2-7; the D is unclear. CDR1 is SEHNR, CDR2 FQNEAQ, per germline (reference sequence). V was shortened by 5 bases and J by 7 bases, with 12 bases between the two germline ends. The CDR3 spans 12 residues. CDR3 sequence reads: CASSRIGYEQYF. The CDR3 coding sequence is TGTGCCAGCAGCCGAATAGGGTATGAGCAGTACTTC.

The genes are TRBV7-2 and TRBJ1-2; perhaps TRBD1 as D (5 bases). CDR1 is SGHTA and CDR2 is FQGNSA in the germline V gene. Trimming left V 6 bases short and J 6 bases short, with 17 bases between. CDR3 length: 14 amino acids. CDR3 loop: CASRSSGEGNGYTF. The CDR3 coding sequence is TGTGCCAGCAGGTCCTCGGGGGAAGGGAATGGCTACACCTTC.

V gene TRBV7-2 combines with J gene TRBJ2-7; TRBD2 agrees at 8 bases. With 1 base clipped from V and 3 bases from J, the junction kept 2 bases outside the gene matches. Germline CDR1 and CDR2: SGHTA and FQGNSA. The CDR3 is 14 residues long. The CDR3 region has the DNA TGTGCCAGCAGCTTAGTTAGCGGGAACTACGAGCAGTACTTC. This sequence encodes CASSLVSGNYEQYF.

The V and J genes are TRBV4-1 and TRBJ2-3; 7 bases agree with TRBD1. Germline CDR1 reads MGHRA; CDR2 reads YSYEKL. The length of the CDR3 is 14 residues. V was pared by 2 bases and J by 7 bases, with 6 bases of the junction left unmatched. The CDR3 DNA reads as TGCGCCAGCAGCCAACCCCGACAGGGAAATACGCAGTATTTT. This gives the protein CASSQPRQGNTQYF.

The J gene is TRBJ1-5, the V gene TRBV6-8; maybe TRBD1 (5 bases). With 5 bases removed from V and 9 bases from J, the gap between germline ends came to 14 bases. The CDR3 totals 13 residues. In germline, CDR1 is MNHGY, CDR2 SAAAGT. CDR3 DNA: TGTGCCAGCAGTCGTCAGGGTCCAGGGCCCCAGCATTTT. It specifies CASSRQGPGPQHF.

This sequence joins TRBV29-1 and TRBJ1-1; D remains unclear. The V end was cut by 6 bases, the J end by 0 bases, with 14 bases between. CDR3 length: 14 residues. Germline-derived CDR1 and CDR2 are SQVTM and ANQGSEA. The CDR3 sequence: CSVTSQALNTEAFF. In DNA form, the CDR3 reads TGCAGCGTCACTAGTCAGGCGCTGAACACTGAAGCTTTCTTT.

The chain joins TRBV5-1 to TRBJ2-3; TRBD2 matches 8 bases. Germline V gene data show CDR1 as SGHRS and CDR2 as YFSETQ. The CDR3 is 17 residues long. Germline trimming cut 0 bases from V and 5 bases from J; bases unmatched to any gene: 11. The CDR3 DNA reads TGCGCCAGCAGCTTGGAGGCCTCAGCGGGAGTTGGAGATACGCAGTATTTT. This gives the protein CASSLEASAGVGDTQYF.

The V and J genes are TRBV7-9 and TRBJ1-4, with D possibly being TRBD1 (6 bases). V was trimmed by 5 bases and J by 8 bases, leaving 15 bases between them. The CDR3 contains 14 residues. From germline, CDR1 is SEHNR and CDR2 FQNEAQ (reference sequence). CDR3 sequence reads: CASSRTGTSEKLFF. In DNA, the CDR3 is TGTGCCAGCAGCCGCACCGGGACATCCGAAAAACTGTTTTTT. Supplemented by reference TRBV7-9 and TRBJ1-4, the full variable domain reads DTGVSQNPRHKITKRGQNVTFRCDPISEHNRLYWYRQTLGQGPEFLTYFQNEAQLEKSRLLSDRFSAERPKGSFSTLEIQRTEQGDSAMYLCASSRTGTSEKLFFGSGTQLSVL.

This clonotype was found a few times. The chain employs TRBV6-6 and TRBJ1-5; 10 bases map to TRBD1. The CDR3 totals 13 residues. With V trimmed by 7 bases and J by 6 bases, 3 bases remained unmatched. CDR1 is MNHNY and CDR2 is SVGAGI in the germline V gene (reference sequence). CDR3 in amino acids: CASTGQGGQPQHF. CDR3 DNA: TGTGCCAGCACTGGACAGGGGGGTCAGCCCCAGCATTTT.

This sequence joins TRBV20-1 and TRBJ2-7, with 8 positions matching TRBD2. The junction had 4 bases not matched to a gene; V was cut back by 2 bases and J by 4 bases. Germline V gene sequence: CDR1 DFQATT, CDR2 SNEGSKA (reference sequence). The CDR3 has 13 residues. The CDR3 spells CSARRLAGYEQYF. DNA for the CDR3: TGCAGTGCTAGACGGTTAGCGGGGTACGAGCAGTACTTC.

The chain recombines TRBV12-5 with TRBJ2-7; 9 bases map to TRBD1. This CDR3 has 16 amino acids. The trim removed 0 bases at V and 4 bases at J, leaving 7 bases unmatched. CDR1 is LGHNT, CDR2 FRNRAP, per germline. For the CDR3, the DNA is TGTGCTAGTGGTTTGGTACAGGGGGCAGAACCTTACGAGCAGTACTTC. As protein: CASGLVQGAEPYEQYF.

The CDR3 region has the DNA TGTGCCAGCAGCTTAGTCGGCCTAGCGGGACTAGCCAAAAACATTCAGTACTTC. Translation: CASSLVGLAGLAKNIQYF. J is TRBJ2-4 and V is TRBV7-2; 9 nucleotides match TRBD2. CDR3 length: 18 residues. Losses at the gene ends were 1 base for V and 0 bases for J; bases not matched to a gene: 7. The germline V gene encodes CDR1 SGHTA and CDR2 FQGNSA.

In this sample, this clonotype turned up a few times. The chain carries TRBV6-1 and TRBJ2-7, with TRBD2 identical over 10 bases. V lost 7 bases to trimming and J lost 1 base; unmatched junction nucleotides: 13. Per germline, CDR1 MNHNS and CDR2 SASEGT. The CDR3 runs to 17 residues. The CDR3, as DNA: TGTGCCAGCACCCGGAAGGAGGTAGCGGGAGGATCCTACGAGCAGTACTTC. Protein: CASTRKEVAGGSYEQYF.

This clonotype was seen repeatedly, ten times or more. The V call is TRBV11-2, the J call TRBJ2-3; no clear D gene. The V gene's germline CDR1 is SGHAT and CDR2 FQNNGV. This CDR3 contains 14 residues. Between the trimmed V and J ends, which lost 5 bases and 2 bases, there was a span of 11 bases. Here the CDR3 DNA reads TGTGCCAGCAGCCCCCAAAGGGTCACAGATACGCAGTATTTT. It translates to CASSPQRVTDTQYF.

This clonotype was seen ten or more times. The gene calls are TRBV7-6 and TRBJ2-1, with D possibly being TRBD2 (6 bases). Germline V gene sequence: CDR1 SGHVS, CDR2 FNYEAQ. The CDR3 runs to 14 residues. Trimming stripped 3 bases from V and 2 bases from J, with 8 bases between. CDR3 residues: CASSFGGAYNEQFF. As DNA, the CDR3 is TGTGCCAGCAGCTTCGGAGGGGCCTACAATGAGCAGTTCTTC.

This clonotype was seen many times. This chain links TRBV11-1 with TRBJ1-4; possibly TRBD1 for D (6 bases). Trimming removed 5 bases from V and 1 base from J, with 11 bases in between. Per germline, CDR1 SGHAT and CDR2 FQDESV (reference sequence). CDR3 length: 15 amino acids. The CDR3 spells CASSPPGQTNEKLFF. For the CDR3, the DNA is TGTGCCAGCAGCCCTCCGGGACAAACTAATGAAAAACTGTTTTTT. Full variable domain (remainder filled in from reference TRBV11-1 and TRBJ1-4): EAEVAQSPRYKITEKSQAVAFWCDPISGHATLYWYRQILGQGPELLVQFQDESVVDDSQLPKDRFSAERLKGVDSTLKIQPAELGDSAMYLCASSPPGQTNEKLFFGSGTQLSVL.

A few counts support this clonotype. This chain connects TRBV6-1 to TRBJ2-2, with 7 bases aligning to TRBD2. The J segment lost 10 bases and the V segment lost 5 bases, leaving 7 bases of the junction unmatched. The CDR3 is made up of 13 amino acids. In germline, CDR1 is MNHNS, CDR2 SASEGT. The chain's CDR3 is CASSNGGIVELFF. For the CDR3, the DNA is TGTGCCAGCAGTAACGGGGGGATAGTGGAGCTGTTTTTT.